A selection of T cell receptor beta chains follows, all from one sample in a study of response to subunit inactivated influenza vaccine. TCRdb processed the RT-PCR reads anew with MiXCR; each CDR3 protein has one entry. Here the sample spans 150,000 to 200,000 distinct CDR3 sequences, approximately 12% being singletons. These same data were also listed under a study on T cells expressing NK-cell markers.

This material consisted of CD8+ T cells sorted from PBMCs, taken 12 days after vaccination. These receptors were taken from a man aged 45-65 years who received an inactivated influenza vaccine. CDR3s include the opening cysteine and the closing phenylalanine or tryptophan. Fields, in order: V gene, J gene, clone size, D gene, CDR3 protein, CDR3 DNA. The D gene is left open where the match is weak. The size of a clone is reported for some rows only, either as once, few or many, or as a class for expanded clones.

v_call: TRBV28; j_call: TRBJ2-5; clone_size: NA; d_call: NA; cdr3_aa: CASSFRGLYQETQYF; cdr3_nt: TGTGCCAGCAGTTTTCGCGGACTTTACCAAGAGACCCAGTACTTC
v_call: TRBV4-1; j_call: TRBJ1-1; clone_size: NA; d_call: NA; cdr3_aa: CASSQEKGYTEAFF; cdr3_nt: TGCGCCAGCAGCCAAGAAAAAGGGTACACTGAAGCTTTCTTT
v_call: TRBV7-6; j_call: TRBJ1-1; clone_size: NA; d_call: TRBD1; cdr3_aa: CASSLIASGTGVGYTEAFF; cdr3_nt: TGTGCCAGCAGCTTAATCGCTTCCGGGACAGGGGTGGGTTACACTGAAGCTTTCTTT
v_call: TRBV4-3; j_call: TRBJ2-2; clone_size: few; d_call: TRBD1; cdr3_aa: CASSQIAGQGANTGELFF; cdr3_nt: TGCGCCAGCAGCCAGATCGCTGGACAGGGGGCGAACACCGGGGAGCTGTTTTTT
v_call: TRBV3-1; j_call: TRBJ1-4; clone_size: NA; d_call: NA; cdr3_aa: CASSQAGGPLLEKLFF; cdr3_nt: TGTGCCAGCAGCCAGGCTGGGGGTCCTCTACTTGAAAAACTGTTTTTT
v_call: TRBV9; j_call: TRBJ2-7; clone_size: NA; d_call: NA; cdr3_aa: CASSLKGPGEQYF; cdr3_nt: TGTGCCAGCAGCCTGAAAGGGCCTGGGGAGCAGTACTTC
v_call: TRBV7-9; j_call: TRBJ1-1; clone_size: few; d_call: NA; cdr3_aa: CASTPDRIEAFF; cdr3_nt: TGTGCCAGCACCCCGGACCGGATTGAAGCTTTCTTT
v_call: TRBV5-1; j_call: TRBJ1-2; clone_size: NA; d_call: TRBD1; cdr3_aa: CASSPGDRMYYGYTF; cdr3_nt: TGCGCCAGCAGCCCTGGGGACAGGATGTACTATGGCTACACCTTC
v_call: TRBV11-2; j_call: TRBJ2-1; clone_size: NA; d_call: TRBD2; cdr3_aa: CASSLFRPSGGQQFF; cdr3_nt: TGTGCCAGCAGCTTATTCCGCCCTAGCGGGGGCCAGCAGTTCTTC
v_call: TRBV7-4; j_call: TRBJ1-1; clone_size: few; d_call: TRBD1; cdr3_aa: CASSFRDRGSFDTEAFF; cdr3_nt: TGTGCCAGCAGCTTCCGGGACAGGGGAAGTTTCGACACTGAAGCTTTCTTT
v_call: TRBV7-2; j_call: TRBJ2-3; clone_size: NA; d_call: NA; cdr3_aa: CASSLGWGDYSTDTQYF; cdr3_nt: TGTGCCAGCAGCTTAGGTTGGGGAGATTACAGCACAGATACGCAGTATTTT
v_call: TRBV4-1; j_call: TRBJ2-1; clone_size: few; d_call: NA; cdr3_aa: CASSQKVSGAYNEQFF; cdr3_nt: TGCGCCAGCAGCCAAAAGGTGTCCGGCGCCTACAATGAGCAGTTCTTC
v_call: TRBV19; j_call: TRBJ2-1; clone_size: few; d_call: TRBD1; cdr3_aa: CASSTGTGGYNEQFF; cdr3_nt: TGTGCCAGTAGTACCGGGACAGGGGGCTACAATGAGCAGTTCTTC
v_call: TRBV7-8; j_call: TRBJ1-5; clone_size: many; d_call: NA; cdr3_aa: CASSLNGPQPQHF; cdr3_nt: TGTGCCAGCAGCCTCAATGGACCTCAGCCCCAGCATTTT
v_call: TRBV7-2; j_call: TRBJ2-7; clone_size: NA; d_call: NA; cdr3_aa: CASGPTSYEQYF; cdr3_nt: TGTGCCAGCGGCCCAACCAGCTACGAGCAGTACTTC
v_call: TRBV13; j_call: TRBJ1-1; clone_size: NA; d_call: NA; cdr3_aa: CASSSGGVNTEAFF; cdr3_nt: TGTGCCAGCAGCTCGGGGGGCGTGAACACTGAAGCTTTCTTT
v_call: TRBV28; j_call: TRBJ2-2; clone_size: NA; d_call: NA; cdr3_aa: CASIAGALDTGELFF; cdr3_nt: TGTGCCAGCATTGCGGGGGCGTTGGACACCGGGGAGCTGTTTTTT
v_call: TRBV28; j_call: TRBJ2-5; clone_size: many; d_call: TRBD1; cdr3_aa: CASSRMTGRGETQYF; cdr3_nt: TGTGCCAGCAGTCGTATGACAGGGCGCGGGGAGACCCAGTACTTC
v_call: TRBV19; j_call: TRBJ2-7; clone_size: few; d_call: NA; cdr3_aa: CASNGGYEQYF; cdr3_nt: TGTGCCAGTAATGGGGGATACGAGCAGTACTTC
v_call: TRBV2; j_call: TRBJ2-7; clone_size: many; d_call: TRBD1; cdr3_aa: CASMDRGRFGYEQYF; cdr3_nt: TGTGCCAGTATGGACAGGGGGCGTTTTGGCTACGAGCAGTACTTC
v_call: TRBV5-6; j_call: TRBJ2-3; clone_size: few; d_call: NA; cdr3_aa: CASIKMIAASTDTQYF; cdr3_nt: TGTGCCAGCATCAAGATGATAGCGGCCAGCACAGATACGCAGTATTTT
v_call: TRBV28; j_call: TRBJ2-7; clone_size: few; d_call: NA; cdr3_aa: CASRRTGRFTDEQYF; cdr3_nt: TGTGCCAGCAGGCGTACAGGGCGGTTCACCGACGAGCAGTACTTC
v_call: TRBV29-1; j_call: TRBJ2-7; clone_size: many; d_call: TRBD2; cdr3_aa: CSAGDYSYEQYF; cdr3_nt: TGCAGCGCTGGGGACTATTCCTACGAGCAGTACTTC
v_call: TRBV5-1; j_call: TRBJ2-5; clone_size: NA; d_call: NA; cdr3_aa: CASSLGWAQETQYF; cdr3_nt: TGCGCCAGCAGCTTGGGTTGGGCCCAAGAGACCCAGTACTTC
v_call: TRBV27; j_call: TRBJ1-4; clone_size: few; d_call: TRBD1; cdr3_aa: CASSWTGGMEKLFF; cdr3_nt: TGTGCCAGCAGCTGGACAGGAGGGATGGAAAAACTGTTTTTT
v_call: TRBV30; j_call: TRBJ2-7; clone_size: few; d_call: TRBD2; cdr3_aa: CALQTGTSGAYEQYF; cdr3_nt: TGTGCCTTACAGACCGGGACTAGCGGCGCCTACGAGCAGTACTTC
v_call: TRBV27; j_call: TRBJ2-7; clone_size: NA; d_call: NA; cdr3_aa: CASSPAGTEYEQYF; cdr3_nt: TGTGCCAGCAGTCCCGCCGGGACCGAGTACGAGCAGTACTTC
v_call: TRBV11-2; j_call: TRBJ2-5; clone_size: many; d_call: TRBD2; cdr3_aa: CASSNLAGVPQETQYF; cdr3_nt: TGTGCCAGCAGTAACCTAGCGGGGGTACCCCAAGAGACCCAGTACTTC
v_call: TRBV5-1; j_call: TRBJ2-3; clone_size: NA; d_call: NA; cdr3_aa: CASSGLGGTDTQYF; cdr3_nt: TGCGCCAGCAGCGGGCTAGGGGGCACAGATACGCAGTATTTT
v_call: TRBV9; j_call: TRBJ2-2; clone_size: few; d_call: NA; cdr3_aa: CASSVTGSNTGELFF; cdr3_nt: TGTGCCAGCAGCGTGACTGGATCGAACACCGGGGAGCTGTTTTTT
v_call: TRBV5-1; j_call: TRBJ2-5; clone_size: NA; d_call: NA; cdr3_aa: CASSSTGYQETQYF; cdr3_nt: TGCGCCAGCAGCTCGACAGGCTACCAAGAGACCCAGTACTTC
v_call: TRBV9; j_call: TRBJ2-6; clone_size: few; d_call: TRBD1; cdr3_aa: CASSVGGQGWGTYGANVLTF; cdr3_nt: TGTGCCAGCAGCGTAGGAGGACAGGGTTGGGGGACCTATGGGGCCAACGTCCTGACTTTC
v_call: TRBV29-1; j_call: TRBJ2-7; clone_size: NA; d_call: TRBD2; cdr3_aa: CSALAGGLQEQYF; cdr3_nt: TGCAGCGCATTAGCGGGGGGGCTTCAAGAGCAGTACTTC
v_call: TRBV7-6; j_call: TRBJ1-1; clone_size: NA; d_call: NA; cdr3_aa: CASSLAGGRRAFF; cdr3_nt: TGTGCCAGCAGCTTAGCGGGGGGGCGTCGAGCTTTCTTT
v_call: TRBV4-2; j_call: TRBJ2-7; clone_size: NA; d_call: NA; cdr3_aa: CASSQVSGAAGHEQYF; cdr3_nt: TGTGCCAGCAGCCAAGTTTCTGGGGCGGCTGGGCACGAGCAGTACTTC
v_call: TRBV9; j_call: TRBJ2-1; clone_size: NA; d_call: NA; cdr3_aa: CASSVGAGNEQFF; cdr3_nt: TGTGCCAGCAGCGTAGGTGCGGGGAATGAGCAGTTCTTC
v_call: TRBV20-1; j_call: TRBJ2-2; clone_size: NA; d_call: NA; cdr3_aa: CSAALSQTGELFF; cdr3_nt: TGCAGTGCTGCCCTTTCCCAGACCGGGGAGCTGTTTTTT
v_call: TRBV7-9; j_call: TRBJ2-5; clone_size: NA; d_call: NA; cdr3_aa: CASSFIREGGETQYF; cdr3_nt: TGTGCCAGCAGCTTTATTCGGGAAGGAGGAGAGACCCAGTACTTC
v_call: TRBV4-3; j_call: TRBJ2-7; clone_size: NA; d_call: NA; cdr3_aa: CASSQYYGPSYEQYF; cdr3_nt: TGCGCCAGCAGCCAATACTACGGCCCTTCCTACGAGCAGTACTTC
v_call: TRBV6-1; j_call: TRBJ2-6; clone_size: few; d_call: TRBD1; cdr3_aa: CASSEGGQGLTGANVLTF; cdr3_nt: TGTGCCAGCAGTGAAGGGGGACAGGGATTGACTGGGGCCAACGTCCTGACTTTC
v_call: TRBV27; j_call: TRBJ2-2; clone_size: few; d_call: TRBD1; cdr3_aa: CASSRTGGRELFF; cdr3_nt: TGTGCCAGCAGTCGGACAGGGGGCCGGGAGCTGTTTTTT